Below, 10 T cell receptor beta chains from the same sample are listed, as sequenced in a study of blood T cell repertoires in COVID-19. Only in-frame clones appear in the TCRdb table, and some are missing; sequencing was by immunoSEQ multiplex PCR. The sample lists approximately 240,000 clones; over 80% were seen once. The material sequenced was peripheral blood. Receptors originate from a woman between 25 and 40 years old with COVID-19, enrolled during active disease.

The J gene is TRBJ2-7, the V gene TRBV7-2; D is unresolved. Per germline, CDR1 SGHTA and CDR2 FQGNSA. The CDR3 contains 14 residues. V gave up 0 bases and J gave up 3 bases, with 9 bases separating them. The chain's CDR3 is CASSLAHSVYEQYF. The CDR3 DNA reads TGTGCCAGCAGCTTAGCCCACAGTGTCTACGAGCAGTACTTC.

The chain has TRBV9 and TRBJ1-2; D perhaps matches TRBD1 (5 bases). This CDR3 comprises 18 residues. V lost 0 bases and J 3 bases, leaving 21 bases between the germline ends. Germline CDR1 is SGDLS and CDR2 is YYNGEE. CDR3 nucleotide sequence: TGTGCCAGCAGCGTAGCTAAGGTGGCGGGGGATGCGGACTATGGCTACACCTTC. It encodes CASSVAKVAGDADYGYTF.

In its sample, this clone was seen a few times. The same CDR3 can be traced to other DNA sequences in this sample. The J gene is TRBJ1-1, the V gene TRBV18, with D unresolved. CDR3 size: 14 residues. Trimming pared 2 bases from V and 1 base from J, leaving 8 bases between. Germline CDR1 KGHSH, CDR2 LQKENI. The CDR3, as DNA: TGTGCCAGCTCACCAGCGCGGGAGAACACTGAAGCTTTCTTT. This codes for CASSPARENTEAFF.

This rearrangement joins TRBV10-2 to TRBJ2-5; D is ambiguous. The CDR3 has 14 residues. V shed 3 bases and J shed 2 bases, with 10 bases lying between them. The germline gives CDR1 WSHSY, CDR2 SAAADI. This CDR3 is CASSELTDQETQYF. The CDR3 nucleotides read TGCGCCAGCAGTGAACTTACAGATCAAGAGACCCAGTACTTC.

The rearrangement joins TRBV13 to TRBJ2-7, with 7 bases fitting TRBD1. With 3 bases clipped from V and 4 bases from J, the junction kept 12 bases outside the gene matches. The CDR3 has 16 amino acids. Looked up from germline, CDR1 is PRHDT and CDR2 is FYEKMQ (reference sequence). CDR3 nucleotides: TGTGCCAGCAGCTTGGAAAACAGGGGCGCTTGGTACGAGCAGTACTTC. Translating gives CASSLENRGAWYEQYF.

Notes on this clone: Additional DNA sequences in this sample encode the identical CDR3. This chain links TRBV29-1 with TRBJ2-1; D gene uncertain. Per germline, CDR1 SQVTM and CDR2 ANQGSEA. The CDR3 loop spans 11 amino acids. Trimming removed 4 bases at V and 6 bases at J, with 7 bases between. Here the CDR3 DNA reads TGCAGCGTTGGTCCCGGCAATGAGCAGTTCTTC. Amino acid sequence: CSVGPGNEQFF.

The chain recombines TRBV7-3 with TRBJ2-1, with 9 bases identical to TRBD1. Germline loops: CDR1 SGHTA, CDR2 FQGTGA. J lost 12 bases, V lost 5 bases, and 14 bases had no gene match. The CDR3 runs to 15 residues. The CDR3 nucleotides are TGTGCCAGCAGCGCCTCGACAGGGGGGATTTTGAGGCAGTTCTTC. Amino acids: CASSASTGGILRQFF.

The chain uses TRBV12-5 and TRBJ1-1, with TRBD1 matching 9 bases. V was pared by 1 base and J by 4 bases, with 1 base of the junction left unmatched. This CDR3 is built from 14 residues. Germline loops: CDR1 LGHNT, CDR2 FRNRAP. The chain's CDR3 is CASGLATGGTEAFF. For the CDR3, the DNA is TGTGCTAGTGGTTTGGCGACAGGGGGCACTGAAGCTTTCTTT.

This clone was observed a handful of times. J is TRBJ2-1 and V is TRBV18; maybe TRBD1 (6 bases). This CDR3 is built from 12 residues. Germline V gene data show CDR1 as KGHSH and CDR2 as LQKENI. V lost 5 bases, J lost 8 bases, and 10 bases lay in between. CDR3: CASSTRGDEQFF. CDR3 DNA: TGTGCCAGCTCAACCAGGGGCGATGAGCAGTTCTTC.

This sequence joins TRBV10-3 and TRBJ2-3; 9 nucleotides line up with TRBD2. The CDR3 consists of 14 residues. V lost 6 bases, J lost 2 bases, and 3 bases stayed unmatched. Looked up from germline, CDR1 is ENHRY and CDR2 is SYGVKD. The CDR3: CAIRAGGTTDTQYF. The CDR3 DNA reads TGTGCCATCAGAGCGGGGGGAACCACAGATACGCAGTATTTT.